Below, one T cell receptor (beta chain) is given with its context. This sample was taken from a study of blood T cell repertoires in COVID-19. Study in general: Both acute and convalescent COVID-19 samples were obtained from the United States, Italy and Spain.

In the original workflow: The authors estimated nucleated cell counts from reference gene primer amplification. Produced via immunoSEQ multiplex PCR; TCRdb's table is partial and in-frame only. That table supplies the V and J calls and clone size; D and trimming were determined from the DNA. The table has 380,000 or so clones, 80% to 90% seen once. The receptor was isolated from a man aged 40-50 years with acute or convalescent COVID-19. The sample taken for sequencing was peripheral blood.

Here the CDR3 reads CASSRWTSAGTDTQYF. CDR3 sequence (DNA): TGTGCCAGTAGCCGATGGACTAGCGCGGGGACAGATACGCAGTATTTT. The V call is TRBV19, the J call TRBJ2-3; 9 bases are a match to TRBD2. CDR3 length equals 16 residues. Germline V CDR1 and CDR2: LNHDA, SQIVND (reference sequence). V was clipped by 6 bases and J by 3 bases; unmatched bases: 10.